These 29 T cell receptor beta chains were sequenced from one sample in a study of blood T cell repertoires in COVID-19. Sequenced by immunoSEQ multiplex PCR; TCRdb stores in-frame clones only, minus some. Here the sample spans roughly 320,000 clones, more than 80% being singletons. Sample: peripheral blood. The receptor set was obtained from a woman in her fifties or sixties with COVID-19, enrolled during active disease.

The chain couples TRBV12-5 to TRBJ1-3; 9 bases match TRBD1. Per germline, CDR1 LGHNT and CDR2 FRNRAP. Germline trimming cut 5 bases from V and 4 bases from J; bases unmatched to any gene: 15. The CDR3 has 18 amino acids. CDR3 in DNA: TGTGCTAGTGGTCTCTTACAGGGGGCGCAGGCTAAGGGAAACACCATATATTTT. It specifies CASGLLQGAQAKGNTIYF. The complete variable domain, with remaining parts taken from reference TRBV12-5 and TRBJ1-3, reads DARVTQTPRHKVTEMGQEVTMRCQPILGHNTVFWYRQTMMQGLELLAYFRNRAPLDDSGMPKDRFSAEMPDATLATLKIQPSEPRDSAVYFCASGLLQGAQAKGNTIYFGEGSWLTVV.

The chain has TRBV19 and TRBJ1-3; D gene unclear. This CDR3 has 14 residues. The germline V and J ends were trimmed by 7 bases and 0 bases, with 10 bases remaining between them. Germline loops: CDR1 LNHDA, CDR2 SQIVND (reference sequence). The CDR3 is CASIGSLSGNTIYF. The CDR3 region has the DNA TGTGCCAGTATCGGGTCCCTCTCTGGAAACACCATATATTTT.

The rearrangement uses TRBV19 and TRBJ1-5; 10 nucleotides line up with TRBD1. Per the germline V gene, CDR1 is LNHDA and CDR2 is SQIVND (reference sequence). V trimming: 7 bases; J trimming: 6 bases; junction bases outside the gene matches: 9. The CDR3 loop spans 15 amino acids. CDR3 protein: CASTQGTGAFQPQHF. DNA for the CDR3: TGTGCCAGTACTCAAGGGACAGGGGCATTTCAGCCCCAGCATTTT.

V is TRBV13 and J is TRBJ2-5; 13 bases map to TRBD2. Germline CDR1 reads PRHDT; CDR2 reads FYEKMQ (reference sequence). Unmatched junction bases numbered 5, after V lost 5 bases and J lost 5 bases. This CDR3 comprises 15 residues. CDR3 DNA sequence: TGTGCCAGCAGCCACACTAGCGGGAGGGGGGAGACCCAGTACTTC. Protein product: CASSHTSGRGETQYF.

The V call is TRBV7-2, the J call TRBJ2-2; D is perhaps TRBD2 (5 bases). CDR1 is SGHTA, CDR2 FQGNSA, per germline. This CDR3 has 13 amino acids. V lost 4 bases to trimming and J lost 5 bases, with 8 bases between them. DNA for the CDR3: TGTGCCAGCAGCTCAATAGCGACCGGGGAGCTGTTTTTT. Its protein is CASSSIATGELFF.

Of note for this clone: One junction end disagrees with the germline gene, perhaps due to a read error. The V and J genes are TRBV9 and TRBJ2-7; weak D call: TRBD2 (6 bases). The germline V gene has CDR1 SGDLS and CDR2 YYNGEE. The CDR3 is 15 amino acids. In nucleotides, the CDR3 is TGTGCCAGCAGCGGGAGTAGCGGAGCCTCCTTCGAGCAGTACTTC. It yields the protein CASSGSSGASFEQYF.

The chain recombines TRBV7-9 with TRBJ1-2; tentative D call: TRBD1 (6 bases). CDR1 and CDR2 (germline): SEHNR, FQNEAQ (reference sequence). The CDR3 is 14 residues long. Deletions cut 5 bases from V and 4 bases from J, with 14 bases between. CDR3 nucleotides: TGTGCCAGCAGCCCACACAGGGTAGGCTATGGCTACACCTTC. This codes for CASSPHRVGYGYTF. The full variable domain, its missing parts supplied by reference TRBV7-9 and TRBJ1-2, is DTGVSQNPRHKITKRGQNVTFRCDPISEHNRLYWYRQTLGQGPEFLTYFQNEAQLEKSRLLSDRFSAERPKGSFSTLEIQRTEQGDSAMYLCASSPHRVGYGYTFGSGTRLTVV.

V usage is TRBV5-1 and J usage is TRBJ1-1; tentatively, D is TRBD1 (6 bases). Looked up from germline, CDR1 is SGHRS and CDR2 is YFSETQ. The CDR3 loop spans 17 amino acids. V lost 5 bases and J lost 0, with 20 bases in between. Written as DNA, the CDR3 is TGCGCCAGCAGGAAAAGCGGACAGCATCTAATGAACACTGAAGCTTTCTTT. Translation gives CASRKSGQHLMNTEAFF.

The chain uses TRBV19 and TRBJ2-1, with TRBD2 as a possible D gene (6 bases). Germline V CDR1 and CDR2: LNHDA, SQIVND (reference sequence). The CDR3 extends over 15 amino acids. V was clipped by 8 bases and J by 4 bases, with 18 bases between them. CDR3 loop: CASSSIAAGYNEQFF. The DNA for the CDR3 is TGTGCCAGTTCTTCAATAGCGGCCGGATACAATGAGCAGTTCTTC.

This clone has only one observation. The chain combines TRBV29-1 with TRBJ1-2; D possibly corresponds to TRBD1 (6 bases). The ends were cut back, 2 bases at V and 6 bases at J, with 25 bases in the middle. The V gene's germline CDR1 is SQVTM and CDR2 ANQGSEA. There are 17 residues in the CDR3. Here the CDR3 reads CSVENLRDTGPRDGYTF. The CDR3 coding sequence is TGCAGCGTTGAAAATCTCCGGGATACAGGGCCTCGCGATGGCTACACCTTC.

The CDR3 DNA reads as TGTGCCAGCAGCTTAGATCGGGTAAGGTGCACCGGGGAGCTGTTTTTT. Translated: CASSLDRVRCTGELFF. The rearrangement links TRBV11-3 to TRBJ2-2, with D hard to call. The CDR3 covers 16 residues. V lost 0 bases and J lost 4, with 12 bases in between. Germline CDR1 and CDR2: SGHNT and YENEEA.

This rearrangement joins TRBV29-1 to TRBJ1-1; the D is unclear. Germline V gene sequence: CDR1 SQVTM, CDR2 ANQGSEA. Trimming removed 2 bases from V and 10 bases from J, with 17 bases in between. The CDR3 consists of 13 residues. CDR3 in DNA: TGCAGCGTTGAAAGGCAAGGTACGGGAGGAGCTTTCTTT. This gives the protein CSVERQGTGGAFF.

The V and J genes are TRBV5-1 and TRBJ1-1; D is perhaps TRBD1 (6 bases). The CDR3 totals 16 residues. Germline CDR1 reads SGHRS; CDR2 reads YFSETQ. Deletions cut 0 bases from V and 4 bases from J, with 16 bases between. CDR3: CASSLAPTGSTTEAFF. DNA of the CDR3: TGCGCCAGCAGCTTGGCTCCTACAGGGAGTACCACTGAAGCTTTCTTT.

The table lists this clone with a count of one. The chain is built from TRBV5-1 and TRBJ2-7, with a tentative D call TRBD1 (6 bases). V was cut by 3 bases and J by 2 bases, with 18 bases left in between. The CDR3 runs 16 residues. Germline CDR1 and CDR2: SGHRS and YFSETQ. This chain's CDR3 is CASSSMVDSATYEQYF. The CDR3, as DNA: TGCGCCAGCAGCTCCATGGTGGACAGCGCTACCTACGAGCAGTACTTC.

CDR3 sequence reads: CASSLYNTGELFF. For the CDR3, the DNA is TGTGCCAGCAGCCTATACAACACCGGGGAGCTGTTTTTT. This chain links TRBV7-2 with TRBJ2-2; D is uncertain. The CDR3 is 13 residues long. V lost 5 bases and J 2 bases, leaving 6 bases between the germline ends. Germline CDR1 is SGHTA and CDR2 is FQGNSA.

J is TRBJ1-2 and V is TRBV28; 9 bases fit TRBD1. V lost 5 bases to trimming and J lost 1 base; unmatched junction nucleotides: 5. Germline-derived CDR1 and CDR2 are MDHEN and SYDVKM. The CDR3 is 15 residues long. The CDR3 bases are TGTGCCAGCAGTGAAACAGGGGGCCGTAACTATGGCTACACCTTC. This translates into CASSETGGRNYGYTF.

The chain combines TRBV5-1 with TRBJ2-3; 10 bases line up with TRBD2. This CDR3 contains 15 residues. V was pared by 6 bases and J by 7 bases, with 11 bases of the junction left unmatched. CDR1 and CDR2 from the germline V gene are SGHRS and YFSETQ. The DNA for the CDR3 is TGCGCCAGCAATTCCAGACTAGCGGGTCCTAATACGCAGTATTTT. Translating gives CASNSRLAGPNTQYF.

The rearrangement links TRBV27 to TRBJ1-4; D is possibly TRBD1 (6 bases). The CDR3 is made up of 15 amino acids. Looked up from germline, CDR1 is MNHEY and CDR2 is SMNVEV (reference sequence). With 0 bases removed from V and 7 bases from J, the gap between germline ends came to 12 bases. This CDR3 reads CASSLSRQGPEKLFF. DNA of the CDR3: TGTGCCAGCAGTTTATCGCGGCAGGGGCCTGAAAAACTGTTTTTT.

This clone has only one observation. The gene calls are TRBV4-3 and TRBJ2-6; TRBD2 matches at 9 bases. This CDR3 is built from 16 residues. Trimming removed 1 base from V and 6 bases from J; junction bases left unmatched: 4. The V gene's germline CDR1 is LGHNA and CDR2 YSLEER. The CDR3, as DNA: TGCGCCAGCAGCCAAGGATTAGCGGGAGTGGCCAACGTCCTGACTTTC. It is translated as CASSQGLAGVANVLTF.

The genes are TRBV2 and TRBJ1-5, with TRBD1 matching over 9 bases. Trimming took 5 bases from V and 6 from J; bases not matched to a gene: 8. Germline V gene lookup returns CDR1 SNHLY and CDR2 FYNNEI. The CDR3 is 15 residues long. CDR3 residues: CASSSDRGKVQPQHF. The CDR3 nucleotides are TGTGCCAGCAGTTCGGACAGGGGAAAGGTTCAGCCCCAGCATTTT.

This chain connects TRBV5-1 to TRBJ2-3; the match to TRBD2 covers 12 bases. Looked up from germline, CDR1 is SGHRS and CDR2 is YFSETQ. V lost 5 bases, J lost 1 base, and 5 bases stayed unmatched. The CDR3 is made up of 16 amino acids. The DNA of the CDR3 is TGCGCCAGCAGGCCTGGGACTAGCGGGCGCACAGATACGCAGTATTTT. Translated: CASRPGTSGRTDTQYF.

The gene calls are TRBV7-2 and TRBJ2-7, with 7 bases that match TRBD1. The junction had 9 bases not matched to a gene; V was cut back by 5 bases and J by 2 bases. Germline V gene sequence: CDR1 SGHTA, CDR2 FQGNSA. CDR3 length equals 15 residues. The DNA of the CDR3 is TGTGCCAGCAGCCTACAGGGGATTGTGCCCTACGAGCAGTACTTC. Translation: CASSLQGIVPYEQYF.

The rearrangement uses TRBV18 and TRBJ2-7; a possible D gene is TRBD1 (5 bases). The V and J ends lost 4 bases and 1 base respectively, with 11 bases between them. CDR3 length: 14 amino acids. The germline gives CDR1 KGHSH, CDR2 LQKENI. CDR3: CASSLGRVSYEQYF. For the CDR3, the DNA is TGTGCCAGCTCACTGGGCAGGGTATCCTACGAGCAGTACTTC.

V gene TRBV2 combines with J gene TRBJ2-7; a weak D match, TRBD2 (5 bases). Germline CDR1 SNHLY, CDR2 FYNNEI. V dropped 2 bases and J dropped 4 bases, with 9 bases sitting between them. The CDR3 has 13 residues. CDR3 in amino acids: CASSERTSYEQYF. The CDR3 DNA is TGTGCCAGCAGTGAACGGACTTCATACGAGCAGTACTTC.

This clone occurred many times. V is TRBV9 and J is TRBJ2-2; TRBD1 matches at 7 bases. The CDR3 length is 16 residues. The germline V gene encodes CDR1 SGDLS and CDR2 YYNGEE. V shed 0 bases, J shed 6 bases, and the junction held 8 bases outside the gene matches. The CDR3 here is CASSVDYRGRAGELFF. The CDR3 DNA reads as TGTGCCAGCAGCGTAGATTACAGGGGAAGGGCCGGGGAGCTGTTTTTT.

This clone appeared a few times. The chain is built from TRBV15 and TRBJ2-2; 7 bases map to TRBD2. Germline CDR1 reads LNHNV; CDR2 reads YYDKDF (reference sequence). The CDR3 spans 14 residues. The V segment lost 9 bases and the J segment 4 bases; nucleotides outside the gene matches: 8. DNA of the CDR3: TGTGCCACGGCTCGGGGGGACTTCACCGGGGAGCTGTTTTTT. It yields the protein CATARGDFTGELFF.

The rearrangement links TRBV7-9 to TRBJ2-5, with D possibly matching TRBD1 (5 bases). Germline V gives CDR1 SEHNR, CDR2 FQNEAQ (reference sequence). The CDR3 contains 14 residues. Trimming shortened V by 3 bases and J by 3 bases, and 11 bases separated the two germline ends. Written as DNA, the CDR3 is TGTGCCAGCAGCTTCCGTGTCAGGGAAGAGACCCAGTACTTC. It is translated as CASSFRVREETQYF.

The chain joins TRBV2 to TRBJ1-2; D unclear. CDR1 SNHLY and CDR2 FYNNEI come from the germline V gene. Trimming pared 6 bases from V and 1 base from J, leaving 12 bases between. The CDR3 has 14 amino acids. The CDR3 nucleotides are TGTGCCAGCAGAGAGGCCAGTCTTAACTATGGCTACACCTTC. Protein: CASREASLNYGYTF. Using reference TRBV2 and TRBJ1-2 for the parts outside the CDR3, the full variable domain is EPEVTQTPSHQVTQMGQEVILRCVPISNHLYFYWYRQILGQKVEFLVSFYNNEISEKSEIFDDQFSVERPDGSNFTLKIRSTKLEDSAMYFCASREASLNYGYTFGSGTRLTVV.

This chain joins TRBV18 and TRBJ1-5; 7 positions match TRBD1. J gave up 4 bases and V 6 bases, and 6 bases lay outside the gene matches. CDR1 KGHSH and CDR2 LQKENI come from the germline V gene. The length of the CDR3 is 14 residues. CDR3 sequence reads: CASSLGTENQPQHF. For the CDR3, the DNA is TGTGCCAGCTCCCTTGGGACAGAGAATCAGCCCCAGCATTTT.